This T cell receptor (beta chain) was observed in a study of shared clonotypes between healthy human individuals. Whole-study findings and limits: Around 4.9% of naive CD4 clonotypes were shared across four donors.

The CDR3 length is 12 residues. Trimming took off 11 bases at V and 6 bases at J, with 15 bases between the two ends. From germline, CDR1 is MNHNS and CDR2 SASEGT. As for this clone: Its matching antigen is unknown.

The protocol was immunoSEQ multiplex PCR, while the TCRdb copy is restricted to in-frame clones and leaves out a portion. This sample carries 1,400,000 or so clones, about 98.5% of them seen once, and the ten largest clones take about 0.35%. The rearrangement joins TRBV6-1 to TRBJ2-3, with D unresolved. The TCR comes from a young man in good health. The sample was naive CD4+ T cells sorted from blood. Subset denoted: CD45RA+ positively selected. In nucleotides, the CDR3 is TGTGCCTCGACACCCAACCGGGATACGCAGTATTTT. It codes for CASTPNRDTQYF.